The sequence of this T cell receptor beta chain was determined in a study of control samples from healthy donors and cancer patients. Germline assignment: CDR1 SGHRS and CDR2 YFSETQ. The CDR3 sequence is 13 residues long. With 10 bases removed from V and 0 bases from J, the gap between germline ends came to 13 bases. Some clones are missing from TCRdb's copy, which holds only in-frame ones; the method was immunoSEQ multiplex PCR. The repertoire holds tens of thousands of clones, with about 92% as singletons. Material for sequencing was PBMCs. The sequence was obtained from a man in his forties or fifties with colorectal cancer. J is TRBJ1-1 and V is TRBV5-1; D is unclear. CDR3 coding DNA: TGCGCCTCCGAGGACGGGATGAACACTGAAGCTTTCTTT. Translation gives CASEDGMNTEAFF.